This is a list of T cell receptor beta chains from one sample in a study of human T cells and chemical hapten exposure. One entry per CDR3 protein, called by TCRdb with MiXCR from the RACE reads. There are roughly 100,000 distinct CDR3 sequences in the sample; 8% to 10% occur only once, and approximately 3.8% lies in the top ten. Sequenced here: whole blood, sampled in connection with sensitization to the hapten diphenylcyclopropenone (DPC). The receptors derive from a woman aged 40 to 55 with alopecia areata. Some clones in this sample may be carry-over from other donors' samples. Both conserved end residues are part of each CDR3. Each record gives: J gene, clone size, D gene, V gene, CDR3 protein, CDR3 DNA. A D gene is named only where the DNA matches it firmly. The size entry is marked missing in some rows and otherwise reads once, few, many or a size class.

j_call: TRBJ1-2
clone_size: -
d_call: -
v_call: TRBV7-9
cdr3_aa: CAGSSQTSGYTF
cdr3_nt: TGTGCCGGCAGCTCGCAGACTTCTGGCTACACCTTC

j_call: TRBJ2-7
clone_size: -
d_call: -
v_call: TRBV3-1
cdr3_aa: CASSQDRAVYF
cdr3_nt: TGTGCCAGCAGCCAAGATAGAGCTGTGTACTTC

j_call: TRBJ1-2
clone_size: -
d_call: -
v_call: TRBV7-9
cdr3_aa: CASSSEQAGGYGYTF
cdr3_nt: TGTGCCAGCAGCTCGGAACAGGCTGGGGGCTATGGCTACACCTTC

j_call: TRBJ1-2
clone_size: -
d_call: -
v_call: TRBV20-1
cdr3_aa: CSARDPRQSGYTF
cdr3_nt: TGCAGTGCTAGAGATCCCCGACAGAGTGGCTACACCTTC

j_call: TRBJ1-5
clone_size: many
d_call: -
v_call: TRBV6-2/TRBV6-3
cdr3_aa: CASSYWDRPQHF
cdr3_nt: TGTGCCAGCAGTTACTGGGACCGGCCCCAGCATTTT

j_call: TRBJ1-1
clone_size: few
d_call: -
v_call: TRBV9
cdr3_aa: CASSGRGSTNTEAFF
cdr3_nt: TGTGCCAGCAGCGGACGGGGGTCCACTAACACTGAAGCTTTCTTT

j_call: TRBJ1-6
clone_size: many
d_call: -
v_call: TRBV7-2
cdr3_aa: CASSLAKESYNSPLHF
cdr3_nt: TGTGCCAGCAGCTTAGCGAAGGAATCCTATAATTCACCCCTCCACTTT

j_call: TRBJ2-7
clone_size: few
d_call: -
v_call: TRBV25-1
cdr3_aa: CASSEAGIWEQYF
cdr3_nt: TGTGCCAGCAGTGAAGCCGGCATCTGGGAGCAGTACTTC

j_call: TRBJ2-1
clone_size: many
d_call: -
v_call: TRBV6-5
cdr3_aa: CASRILGIQFF
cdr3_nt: TGTGCCAGCAGGATACTAGGAATTCAGTTCTTC

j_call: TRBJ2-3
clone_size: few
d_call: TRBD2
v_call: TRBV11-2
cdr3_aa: CASSLESLAGAHTDTQYF
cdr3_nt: TGTGCCAGCAGCTTAGAGAGTCTAGCGGGGGCGCACACAGATACGCAGTATTTT

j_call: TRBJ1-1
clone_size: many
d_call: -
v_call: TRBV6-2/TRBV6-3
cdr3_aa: CASSFWTSGEAFF
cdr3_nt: TGTGCCAGCAGTTTCTGGACATCTGGTGAAGCTTTCTTT

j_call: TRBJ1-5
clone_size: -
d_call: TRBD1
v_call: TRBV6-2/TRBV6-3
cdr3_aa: CASSYGTGGPNQLQHF
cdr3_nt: TGTGCCAGCAGTTACGGGACAGGGGGTCCGAATCAGCTCCAGCATTTT

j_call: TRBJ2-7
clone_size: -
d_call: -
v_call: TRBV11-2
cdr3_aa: CASSGPVITGTGAYEQYF
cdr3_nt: TGTGCCAGCAGCGGACCCGTTATAACCGGGACTGGGGCATACGAGCAGTACTTC

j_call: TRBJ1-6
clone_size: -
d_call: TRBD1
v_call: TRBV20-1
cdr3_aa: CSATRGLGYNSPLHF
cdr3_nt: TGCAGTGCTACCAGGGGGCTGGGCTATAATTCACCCCTCCACTTT

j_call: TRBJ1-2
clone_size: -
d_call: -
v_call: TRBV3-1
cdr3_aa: CASSQVFGAANYGYTF
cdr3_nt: TGTGCCAGCAGCCAAGTGTTCGGGGCAGCTAACTATGGCTACACCTTC

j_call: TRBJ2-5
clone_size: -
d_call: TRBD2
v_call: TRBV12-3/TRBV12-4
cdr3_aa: CASSPLAGGDQETQYF
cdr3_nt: TGTGCCAGCAGTCCACTAGCGGGGGGGGATCAAGAGACCCAGTACTTC

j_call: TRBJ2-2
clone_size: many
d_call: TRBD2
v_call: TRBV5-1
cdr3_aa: CASSSGTSGGKNTGELFF
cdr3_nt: TGCGCCAGCAGCTCCGGGACTAGCGGGGGAAAGAACACCGGGGAGCTGTTTTTT

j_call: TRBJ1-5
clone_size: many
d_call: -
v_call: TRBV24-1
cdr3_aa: CATAPGGGANQPQHF
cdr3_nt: TGTGCCACCGCCCCCGGCGGGGGCGCAAATCAGCCCCAGCATTTT

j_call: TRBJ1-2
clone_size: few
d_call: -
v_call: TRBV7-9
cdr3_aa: CASSLVFGGHGYTF
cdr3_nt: TGTGCCAGCAGCTTAGTTTTCGGGGGACATGGCTACACCTTC

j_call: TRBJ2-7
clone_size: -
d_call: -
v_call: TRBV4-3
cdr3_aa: CASSQLADYEQYF
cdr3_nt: TGCGCCAGCAGCCAACTAGCTGACTACGAGCAGTACTTC

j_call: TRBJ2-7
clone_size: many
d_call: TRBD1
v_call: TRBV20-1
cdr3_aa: CSAKQDRGFYEQYF
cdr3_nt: TGCAGTGCTAAACAGGACAGGGGATTCTACGAGCAGTACTTC

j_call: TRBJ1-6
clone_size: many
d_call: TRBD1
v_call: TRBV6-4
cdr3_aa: CASRMGDSDNSPLHF
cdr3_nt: TGTGCCAGCAGGATGGGGGACAGCGATAATTCACCCCTCCACTTT

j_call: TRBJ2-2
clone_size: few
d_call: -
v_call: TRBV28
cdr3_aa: CASFSHRVTGELFF
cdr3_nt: TGTGCCAGCTTTTCTCACAGGGTCACCGGGGAGCTGTTTTTT

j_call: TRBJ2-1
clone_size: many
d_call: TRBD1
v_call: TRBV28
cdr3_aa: CASSLTGGVNNEQFF
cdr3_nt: TGTGCCAGCAGTTTGACAGGGGGCGTTAACAATGAGCAGTTCTTC

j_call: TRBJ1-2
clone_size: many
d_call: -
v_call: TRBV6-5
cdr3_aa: CASSQNRALGYTF
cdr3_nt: TGTGCCAGCAGTCAGAACCGGGCCCTCGGCTACACCTTC